This T cell receptor beta chain was sequenced during a study of CD8 T cells in ankylosing spondylitis (dated by TCRdb to 2017 to 2019). Describing the broader study: The study set out to find disease-linked TCR variants by profiling T cell receptor beta repertoires in ankylosing spondylitis patients and healthy donors. Peripheral blood samples were taken, and synovial fluid was additionally collected from ankylosing spondylitis patients. The full study cohort was made up of about two dozen ankylosing spondylitis patients and roughly 100 healthy donors. Broader findings and caveats from the paper: According to the report, matched synovial fluid samples from ankylosing spondylitis patients were significantly enriched for the disease-linked clones. A TCR beta motif made up of several highly homologous amino acid variants appeared to be characteristic of blood from ankylosing spondylitis patients. Some motif variants were previously reported in synovial fluid and blood of reactive arthritis patients, suggesting common disease-initiation mechanisms. The disease-linked clones showed a CD8+ phenotype and occurred at relatively low frequencies in peripheral blood.

TCRdb lists the instrument as Illumina HiSeq 2500. TCR beta libraries were prepared by quantitative 5'-RACE with molecular barcodes. The published analysis was carried out like this. A new computational method, built on a probabilistic model of VDJ rearrangement, was used to identify disease-linked TCR variants. The raw public reads went through TCRdb reprocessing: fastp at Q25, MiXCR clone calling, in-frame beta chains kept. For every CDR3 protein sequence, its rows merge into one entry that carries the most common genes and DNA. V and J calls and clone size were set by TCRdb, not the authors. The sample contains roughly 130,000 distinct CDR3 sequences, 7% of them found a single time. The ten top clones hold 9.5% to 15% of the sample. Trimming takes 3 bases from V and 1 base from J, and the germline ends sit 6 bases apart. The germline V gene provides CDR1 KGHSH and CDR2 LQKENI. The CDR3 covers 14 residues, taking in both the cysteine and the phenylalanine. CDR3 DNA only is kept here, 42 bases in frame from base 1.

The sample holds many counts of this clonotype. The antigen this receptor binds is unknown. No base quality information exists; no much larger clone differs at one position. This receptor was obtained from a male donor with ankylosing spondylitis or in good health (not recorded which). Sequencing was done on a sample of blood, either unsorted or a sorted T cell fraction (not recorded which). The chain is made from TRBV18 and TRBJ2-2, with the D gene not confidently named. The CDR3 here reads CASSPPGNTGELFF. The bases read TGTGCCAGCTCACCCCCAGGGAACACCGGGGAGCTGTTTTTT.